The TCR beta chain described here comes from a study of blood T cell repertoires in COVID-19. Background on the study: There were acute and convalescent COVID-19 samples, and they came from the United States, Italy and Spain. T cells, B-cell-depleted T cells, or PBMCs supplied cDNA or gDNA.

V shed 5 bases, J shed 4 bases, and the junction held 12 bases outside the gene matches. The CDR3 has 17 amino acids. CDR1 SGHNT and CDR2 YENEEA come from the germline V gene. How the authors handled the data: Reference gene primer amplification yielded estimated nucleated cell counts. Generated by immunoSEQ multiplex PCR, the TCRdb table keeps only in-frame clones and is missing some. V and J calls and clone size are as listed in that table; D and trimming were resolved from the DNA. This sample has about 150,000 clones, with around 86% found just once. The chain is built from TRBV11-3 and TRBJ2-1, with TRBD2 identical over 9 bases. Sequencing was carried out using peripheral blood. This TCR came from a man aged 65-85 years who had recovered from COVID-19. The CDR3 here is CASSPYGGLAAYNEQFF. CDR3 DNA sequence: TGTGCCAGCAGCCCGTACGGGGGACTAGCCGCATACAATGAGCAGTTCTTC.